Listed below are T cell receptor beta chains from one sample, sequenced in a study of blood T cell repertoires in COVID-19. Sequencing used immunoSEQ multiplex PCR; TCRdb keeps in-frame clones, though not all of them. The top ten hold roughly 8% of the sample, which has 450,000 to 500,000 clones, more than 85% seen once. Material: PBMCs or T cells enriched from blood (not recorded which). These receptor sequences come from a woman between 55 and 75 years old who had recovered from COVID-19. CDR3s include the opening cysteine and the closing phenylalanine or tryptophan. D genes are given only for firm matches. Rows may omit the clone size; those that give it use once, few, many or a size class.

cdr3_length: 13; j_call: TRBJ1-1; v_call: TRBV29-1; clone_size: NA; d_call: NA; cdr3_aa: CSVDGDIIAEAFF; cdr3_nt: TGCAGCGTGGACGGGGACATCATAGCTGAAGCTTTCTTT
cdr3_length: 15; j_call: TRBJ2-7; v_call: TRBV6-6; clone_size: NA; d_call: NA; cdr3_aa: CASSYERVGTYEQYF; cdr3_nt: TGTGCCAGCAGTTACGAACGGGTCGGCACCTACGAGCAGTACTTC
cdr3_length: 17; j_call: TRBJ2-3; v_call: TRBV5-1; clone_size: few; d_call: TRBD2; cdr3_aa: CASSLPGGGPSTDTQYF; cdr3_nt: TGCGCCAGCAGCTTGCCCGGGGGGGGGCCTAGCACAGATACGCAGTATTTT
cdr3_length: 15; j_call: TRBJ1-2; v_call: TRBV6-1; clone_size: NA; d_call: TRBD1; cdr3_aa: CASSEGQGAGYGYTF; cdr3_nt: TGTGCCAGCAGTGAAGGACAGGGAGCAGGCTATGGCTACACCTTC
cdr3_length: 15; j_call: TRBJ1-3; v_call: TRBV3-1/TRBV3-2; clone_size: NA; d_call: NA; cdr3_aa: CASNQSRGSGNTIYF; cdr3_nt: TGTGCCAGCAACCAGTCCCGGGGGTCTGGAAACACCATATATTTT
cdr3_length: 14; j_call: TRBJ2-1; v_call: TRBV6-5; clone_size: NA; d_call: TRBD1; cdr3_aa: CASSPDRVSNEQFF; cdr3_nt: TGTGCCAGCAGCCCGGACAGGGTCTCCAATGAGCAGTTCTTC
cdr3_length: 13; j_call: TRBJ2-3; v_call: TRBV28; clone_size: NA; d_call: NA; cdr3_aa: CASSFQGTDTQYF; cdr3_nt: TGTGCCAGCAGTTTCCAGGGCACAGATACGCAGTATTTT
cdr3_length: 13; j_call: TRBJ1-1; v_call: TRBV28; clone_size: NA; d_call: NA; cdr3_aa: CASSYGGAAEAFF; cdr3_nt: TGTGCCAGCAGTTATGGGGGGGCCGCTGAAGCTTTCTTT
cdr3_length: 13; j_call: TRBJ2-5; v_call: TRBV5-1; clone_size: NA; d_call: TRBD2; cdr3_aa: CASSPGGAETQYF; cdr3_nt: TGCGCCAGCAGCCCCGGGGGGGCAGAGACCCAGTACTTC
cdr3_length: 13; j_call: TRBJ2-2; v_call: TRBV5-1; clone_size: NA; d_call: NA; cdr3_aa: CASSFSDTGELFF; cdr3_nt: TGCGCCAGCAGCTTCTCTGACACCGGGGAGCTGTTTTTT
cdr3_length: 15; j_call: TRBJ1-4; v_call: TRBV2; clone_size: NA; d_call: NA; cdr3_aa: CASSARILDNEKLFF; cdr3_nt: TGTGCCAGCAGTGCTAGGATACTCGATAATGAAAAACTGTTTTTT
cdr3_length: 13; j_call: TRBJ1-2; v_call: TRBV7-9; clone_size: NA; d_call: TRBD1; cdr3_aa: CASSRQGSYGYTF; cdr3_nt: TGTGCCAGCAGCCGACAGGGCTCCTATGGCTACACCTTC
cdr3_length: 14; j_call: TRBJ2-3; v_call: TRBV19; clone_size: NA; d_call: TRBD1; cdr3_aa: CASRSGQALDTQYF; cdr3_nt: TGTGCCAGTAGATCCGGACAGGCCTTAGATACGCAGTATTTT
cdr3_length: 19; j_call: TRBJ2-2; v_call: TRBV7-9; clone_size: NA; d_call: TRBD1; cdr3_aa: CASSSAQPKGTGGTGELFF; cdr3_nt: TGTGCCAGCAGCTCGGCCCAGCCCAAAGGGACAGGGGGCACCGGGGAGCTGTTTTTT
cdr3_length: 16; j_call: TRBJ1-4; v_call: TRBV6-1; clone_size: NA; d_call: TRBD1; cdr3_aa: CASSARYRGPNEKLFF; cdr3_nt: TGTGCCAGCAGTGCGCGATACAGGGGACCAAATGAAAAACTGTTTTTT
cdr3_length: 15; j_call: TRBJ2-7; v_call: TRBV7-2; clone_size: NA; d_call: TRBD1; cdr3_aa: CASSLGGQGYYEQYF; cdr3_nt: TGTGCCAGCAGCTTAGGGGGACAGGGTTACTACGAGCAGTACTTC
cdr3_length: 16; j_call: TRBJ1-3; v_call: TRBV19; clone_size: many; d_call: TRBD1; cdr3_aa: CASSPGQGKTGNTIYF; cdr3_nt: TGTGCCAGTAGTCCCGGACAGGGGAAAACTGGAAACACCATATATTTT
cdr3_length: 16; j_call: TRBJ1-1; v_call: TRBV5-6; clone_size: once; d_call: TRBD1; cdr3_aa: CASSYRDRFVNTEAFF; cdr3_nt: TGTGCCAGCAGCTACCGGGACAGGTTCGTGAACACTGAAGCTTTCTTT
cdr3_length: 16; j_call: TRBJ1-6; v_call: TRBV5-1; clone_size: NA; d_call: TRBD1; cdr3_aa: CASSPLATGANSPLHF; cdr3_nt: TGCGCCAGCAGCCCCTTGGCGACAGGGGCAAATTCACCCCTCCACTTT
cdr3_length: 15; j_call: TRBJ2-7; v_call: TRBV4-1; clone_size: NA; d_call: NA; cdr3_aa: CASSQDGGGGYEQYF; cdr3_nt: TGCGCCAGCAGCCAAGATGGGGGGGGCGGGTACGAGCAGTACTTC
cdr3_length: 12; j_call: TRBJ2-1; v_call: TRBV7-9; clone_size: NA; d_call: NA; cdr3_aa: CASSFTLREQFF; cdr3_nt: TGTGCCAGCAGCTTTACTCTGAGGGAGCAGTTCTTC
cdr3_length: 12; j_call: TRBJ2-7; v_call: TRBV7-2; clone_size: NA; d_call: NA; cdr3_aa: CASSLVNLEQYF; cdr3_nt: TGTGCCAGCAGCTTAGTTAATCTCGAGCAGTACTTC
cdr3_length: 15; j_call: TRBJ1-2; v_call: TRBV18; clone_size: NA; d_call: NA; cdr3_aa: CASSHTDSPVYGYTF; cdr3_nt: TGTGCCAGCTCACACACGGACAGTCCGGTCTATGGCTACACCTTC
cdr3_length: 14; j_call: TRBJ1-3; v_call: TRBV10-3; clone_size: NA; d_call: NA; cdr3_aa: CAISDSGFRNTIYF; cdr3_nt: TGTGCCATCAGTGATTCGGGATTCAGAAACACCATATATTTT
cdr3_length: 15; j_call: TRBJ2-2; v_call: TRBV9; clone_size: NA; d_call: TRBD1; cdr3_aa: CASSFRTGGTGELFF; cdr3_nt: TGTGCCAGCAGCTTCCGGACAGGGGGCACCGGGGAGCTGTTTTTT
cdr3_length: 18; j_call: TRBJ1-5; v_call: TRBV28; clone_size: NA; d_call: TRBD1; cdr3_aa: CASTAPGQGAIGNQPQHF; cdr3_nt: TGTGCCAGCACAGCGCCGGGACAGGGGGCGATCGGCAATCAGCCCCAGCATTTT
cdr3_length: 15; j_call: TRBJ2-3; v_call: TRBV5-6; clone_size: NA; d_call: NA; cdr3_aa: CASSLVQGGTDTQYF; cdr3_nt: TGTGCCAGCAGCTTGGTACAGGGAGGCACAGATACGCAGTATTTT
cdr3_length: 15; j_call: TRBJ1-4; v_call: TRBV5-5; clone_size: NA; d_call: NA; cdr3_aa: CASSLSGRVNEKLFF; cdr3_nt: TGTGCCAGCAGCTTGTCCGGGCGGGTAAATGAAAAACTGTTTTTT
cdr3_length: 15; j_call: TRBJ2-7; v_call: TRBV21-1; clone_size: NA; d_call: NA; cdr3_aa: CASSPAEAGGYEQYF; cdr3_nt: TGTGCCAGCAGCCCGGCGGAGGCAGGGGGCTACGAGCAGTACTTC
cdr3_length: 18; j_call: TRBJ2-3; v_call: TRBV18; clone_size: NA; d_call: TRBD2; cdr3_aa: CASSPPPRTSGGADTQYF; cdr3_nt: TGTGCCAGCTCACCACCACCGAGGACTAGCGGGGGGGCGGATACGCAGTATTTT
cdr3_length: 14; j_call: TRBJ2-7; v_call: TRBV7-9; clone_size: NA; d_call: TRBD1; cdr3_aa: CASSSGTARGEQYF; cdr3_nt: TGTGCCAGCAGCTCCGGGACAGCGAGGGGCGAGCAGTACTTC
cdr3_length: 15; j_call: TRBJ1-5; v_call: TRBV5-1; clone_size: once; d_call: NA; cdr3_aa: CASSLDSLGNQPQHF; cdr3_nt: TGCGCCAGCAGCTTGGACAGTTTGGGTAATCAGCCCCAGCATTTT
cdr3_length: 15; j_call: TRBJ2-3; v_call: TRBV6-5; clone_size: NA; d_call: TRBD2; cdr3_aa: CASGRLAGATDTQYF; cdr3_nt: TGTGCCAGCGGTCGACTAGCGGGGGCCACAGATACGCAGTATTTT
cdr3_length: 15; j_call: TRBJ1-1; v_call: TRBV18; clone_size: NA; d_call: TRBD1; cdr3_aa: CASSPTGGSFTEAFF; cdr3_nt: TGTGCCAGCTCTCCGACAGGGGGCAGTTTCACTGAAGCTTTCTTT
cdr3_length: 14; j_call: TRBJ1-1; v_call: TRBV10-2; clone_size: NA; d_call: NA; cdr3_aa: CASSEDRMNTEAFF; cdr3_nt: TGCGCCAGCAGTGAGGACAGGATGAACACTGAAGCTTTCTTT
cdr3_length: 15; j_call: TRBJ2-7; v_call: TRBV30; clone_size: NA; d_call: NA; cdr3_aa: CAWSPTGTLPYEQYF; cdr3_nt: TGTGCCTGGAGTCCCACCGGGACACTTCCCTACGAGCAGTACTTC
cdr3_length: 16; j_call: TRBJ2-2; v_call: TRBV10-3; clone_size: few; d_call: NA; cdr3_aa: CAISESRSGNAGELFF; cdr3_nt: TGTGCCATCAGTGAGTCGAGGTCAGGGAATGCCGGGGAGCTGTTTTTT
cdr3_length: 13; j_call: TRBJ1-5; v_call: TRBV15; clone_size: NA; d_call: NA; cdr3_aa: CATSRELDQPQHF; cdr3_nt: TGTGCCACCAGCAGAGAACTGGATCAGCCCCAGCATTTT
cdr3_length: 14; j_call: TRBJ1-2; v_call: TRBV4-1; clone_size: NA; d_call: NA; cdr3_aa: CASSQAGTRRGYTF; cdr3_nt: TGCGCCAGCAGCCAAGCTGGGACACGGAGGGGCTACACCTTC